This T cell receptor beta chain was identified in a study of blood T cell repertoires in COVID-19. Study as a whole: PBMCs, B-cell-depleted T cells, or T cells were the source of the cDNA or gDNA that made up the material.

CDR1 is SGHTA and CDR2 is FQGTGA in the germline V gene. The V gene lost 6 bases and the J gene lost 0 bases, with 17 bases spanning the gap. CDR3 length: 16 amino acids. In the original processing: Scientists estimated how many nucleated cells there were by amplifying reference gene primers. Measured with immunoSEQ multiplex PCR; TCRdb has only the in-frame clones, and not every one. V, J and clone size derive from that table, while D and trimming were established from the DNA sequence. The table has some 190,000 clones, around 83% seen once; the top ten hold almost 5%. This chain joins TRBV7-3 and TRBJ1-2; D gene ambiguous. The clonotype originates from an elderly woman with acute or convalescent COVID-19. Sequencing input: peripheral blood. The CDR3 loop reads CASSRGGLNTNYGYTF. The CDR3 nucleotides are TGTGCCAGCAGTCGGGGAGGGCTGAATACTAACTATGGCTACACCTTC.